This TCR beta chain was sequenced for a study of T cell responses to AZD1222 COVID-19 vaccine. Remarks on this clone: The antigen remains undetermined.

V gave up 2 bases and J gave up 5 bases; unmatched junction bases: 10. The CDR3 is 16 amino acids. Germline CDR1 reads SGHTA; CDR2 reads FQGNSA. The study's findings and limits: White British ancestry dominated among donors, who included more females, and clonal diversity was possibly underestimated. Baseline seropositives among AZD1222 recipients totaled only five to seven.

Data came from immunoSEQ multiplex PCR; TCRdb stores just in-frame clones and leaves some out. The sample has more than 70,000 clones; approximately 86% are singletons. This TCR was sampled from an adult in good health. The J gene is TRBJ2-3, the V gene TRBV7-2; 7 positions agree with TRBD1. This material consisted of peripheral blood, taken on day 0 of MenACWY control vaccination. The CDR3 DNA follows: TGTGCCAGCAGCTTAAGTACAAGGGGGCATAGAGATACGCAGTATTTT. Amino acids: CASSLSTRGHRDTQYF.